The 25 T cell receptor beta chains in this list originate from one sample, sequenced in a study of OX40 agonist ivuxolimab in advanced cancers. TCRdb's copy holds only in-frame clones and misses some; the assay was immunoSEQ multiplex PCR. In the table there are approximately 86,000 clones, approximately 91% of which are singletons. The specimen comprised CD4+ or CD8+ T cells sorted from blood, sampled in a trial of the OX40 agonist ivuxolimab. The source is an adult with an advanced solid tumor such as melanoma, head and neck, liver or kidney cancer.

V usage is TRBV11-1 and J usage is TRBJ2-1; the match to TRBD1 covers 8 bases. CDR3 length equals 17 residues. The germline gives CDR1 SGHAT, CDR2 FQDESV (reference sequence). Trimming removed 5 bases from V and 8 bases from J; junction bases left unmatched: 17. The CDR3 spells CASSRDVGQGLSDEQFF. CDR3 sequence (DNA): TGTGCCAGCAGCCGCGACGTAGGACAGGGTCTAAGTGATGAGCAGTTCTTC. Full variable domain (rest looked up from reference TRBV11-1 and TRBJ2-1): EAEVAQSPRYKITEKSQAVAFWCDPISGHATLYWYRQILGQGPELLVQFQDESVVDDSQLPKDRFSAERLKGVDSTLKIQPAELGDSAMYLCASSRDVGQGLSDEQFFGPGTRLTVL.

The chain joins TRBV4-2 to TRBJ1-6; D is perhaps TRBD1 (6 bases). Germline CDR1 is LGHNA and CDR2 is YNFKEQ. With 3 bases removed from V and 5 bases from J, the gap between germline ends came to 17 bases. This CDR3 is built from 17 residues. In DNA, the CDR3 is TGTGCCAGCAGCCAGCTGGGGGCGAGGGGTAATAATTCACCCCTCCACTTT. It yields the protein CASSQLGARGNNSPLHF.

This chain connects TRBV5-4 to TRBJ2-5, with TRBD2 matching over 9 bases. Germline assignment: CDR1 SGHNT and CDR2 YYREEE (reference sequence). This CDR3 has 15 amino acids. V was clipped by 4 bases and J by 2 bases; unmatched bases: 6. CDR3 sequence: CASSPGLAAQETQYF. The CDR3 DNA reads TGTGCCAGCAGCCCGGGACTAGCAGCTCAAGAGACCCAGTACTTC.

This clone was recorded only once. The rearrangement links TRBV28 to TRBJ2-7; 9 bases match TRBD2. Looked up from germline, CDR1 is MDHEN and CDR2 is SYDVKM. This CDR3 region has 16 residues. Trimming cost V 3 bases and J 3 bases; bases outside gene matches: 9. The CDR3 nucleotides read TGTGCCAGCAGTTTCCCTCGGGGTAGCGGGAGCTACGAGCAGTACTTC. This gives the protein CASSFPRGSGSYEQYF.

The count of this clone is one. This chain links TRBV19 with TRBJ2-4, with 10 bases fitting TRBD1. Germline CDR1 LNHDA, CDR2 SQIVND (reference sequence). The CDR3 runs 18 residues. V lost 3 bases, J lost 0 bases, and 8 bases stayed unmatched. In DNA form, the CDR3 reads TGTGCCAGTAGTATGGGTGGGACAGGGGTCCTAGCCAAAAACATTCAGTACTTC. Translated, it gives CASSMGGTGVLAKNIQYF.

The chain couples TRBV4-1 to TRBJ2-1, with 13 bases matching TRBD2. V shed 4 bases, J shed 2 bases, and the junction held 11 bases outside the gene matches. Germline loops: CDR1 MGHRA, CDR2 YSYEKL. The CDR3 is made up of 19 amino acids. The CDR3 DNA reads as TGCGCCAGCAGCCGCCGACCGGGACTAGCGGGAAGAACCTACAATGAGCAGTTCTTC. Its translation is CASSRRPGLAGRTYNEQFF.

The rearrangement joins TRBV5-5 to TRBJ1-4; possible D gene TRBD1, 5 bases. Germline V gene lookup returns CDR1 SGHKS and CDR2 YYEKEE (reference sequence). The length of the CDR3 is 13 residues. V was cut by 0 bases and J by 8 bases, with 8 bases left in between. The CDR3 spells CASSLAREEKLFF. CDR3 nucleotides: TGTGCCAGCAGCTTGGCCAGGGAAGAAAAACTGTTTTTT.

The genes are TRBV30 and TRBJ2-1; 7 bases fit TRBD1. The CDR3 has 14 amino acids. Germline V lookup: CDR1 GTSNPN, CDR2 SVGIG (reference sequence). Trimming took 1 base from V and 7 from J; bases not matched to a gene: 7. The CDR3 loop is CAWSEGALRNEQFF. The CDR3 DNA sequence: TGTGCCTGGAGTGAGGGGGCTCTGCGGAATGAGCAGTTCTTC.

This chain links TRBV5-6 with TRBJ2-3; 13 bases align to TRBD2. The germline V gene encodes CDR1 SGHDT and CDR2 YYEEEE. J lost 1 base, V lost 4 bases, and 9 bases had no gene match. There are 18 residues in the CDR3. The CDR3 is CASSPGLAGESGTDTQYF. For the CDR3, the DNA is TGTGCCAGCAGCCCAGGACTAGCGGGAGAGTCCGGCACAGATACGCAGTATTTT.

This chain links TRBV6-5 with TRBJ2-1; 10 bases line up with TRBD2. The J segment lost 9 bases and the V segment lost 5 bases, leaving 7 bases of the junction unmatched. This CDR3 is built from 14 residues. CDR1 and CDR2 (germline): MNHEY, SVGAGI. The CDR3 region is CASSNSGRAGEQFF. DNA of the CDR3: TGTGCCAGCAGTAACAGCGGGAGGGCCGGTGAGCAGTTCTTC.

The CDR3 region is CASSLTSGREQYF. The CDR3 region has the DNA TGTGCCAGCAGCTTGACTAGCGGGAGGGAGCAGTACTTC. The chain carries TRBV7-6 and TRBJ2-7; 13 nucleotides align to TRBD2. Per germline, CDR1 SGHVS and CDR2 FNYEAQ. V shed 3 bases and J 7 bases; nucleotides not matched to a gene: 0. The CDR3 has 13 residues.

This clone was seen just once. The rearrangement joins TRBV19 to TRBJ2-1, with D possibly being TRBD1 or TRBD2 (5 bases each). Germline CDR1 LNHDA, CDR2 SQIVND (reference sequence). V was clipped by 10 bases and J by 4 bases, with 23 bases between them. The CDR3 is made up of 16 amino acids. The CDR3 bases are TGTGCCACCACTATAGGGACGGGCGGGCCTTACAATGAGCAGTTCTTC. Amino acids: CATTIGTGGPYNEQFF.

The CDR3 reads CASSPLSKGSYNEQFF. DNA of the CDR3: TGTGCCAGCAGTCCCCTCAGCAAGGGTTCCTACAATGAGCAGTTCTTC. The chain carries TRBV28 and TRBJ2-1; no firm D call. The CDR3 length is 16 residues. Trimming took off 5 bases at V and 1 base at J, with 15 bases between the two ends. The germline gives CDR1 MDHEN, CDR2 SYDVKM.

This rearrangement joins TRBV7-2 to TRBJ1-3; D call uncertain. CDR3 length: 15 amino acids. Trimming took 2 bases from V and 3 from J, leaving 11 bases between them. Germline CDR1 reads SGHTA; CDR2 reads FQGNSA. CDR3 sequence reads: CASSLRAGIGNTIYF. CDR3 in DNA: TGTGCCAGCAGCTTACGTGCGGGGATTGGAAACACCATATATTTT.

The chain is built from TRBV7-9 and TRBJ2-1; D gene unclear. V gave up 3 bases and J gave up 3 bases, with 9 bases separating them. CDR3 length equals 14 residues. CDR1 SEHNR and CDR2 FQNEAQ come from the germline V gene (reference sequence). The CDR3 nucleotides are TGTGCCAGCAGCTTTGAGTTAGACTACAATGAGCAGTTCTTC. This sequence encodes CASSFELDYNEQFF.

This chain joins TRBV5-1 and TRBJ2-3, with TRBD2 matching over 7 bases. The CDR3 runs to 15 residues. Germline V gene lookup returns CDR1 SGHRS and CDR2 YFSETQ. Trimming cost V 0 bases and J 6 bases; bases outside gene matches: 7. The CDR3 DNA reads TGCGCCAGCAGCTTGGAGGGACCCGGGGGGGATACGCAGTATTTT. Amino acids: CASSLEGPGGDTQYF. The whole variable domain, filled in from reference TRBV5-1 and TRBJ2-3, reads KAGVTQTPRYLIKTRGQQVTLSCSPISGHRSVSWYQQTPGQGLQFLFEYFSETQRNKGNFPGRFSGRQFSNSRSEMNVSTLELGDSALYLCASSLEGPGGDTQYFGPGTRLTVL.

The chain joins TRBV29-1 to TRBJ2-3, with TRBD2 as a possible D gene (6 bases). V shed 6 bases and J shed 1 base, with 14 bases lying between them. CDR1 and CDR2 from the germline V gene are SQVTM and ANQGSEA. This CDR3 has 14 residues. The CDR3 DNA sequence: TGCAGCGTGCGTCCCGGGAGTGGCACAGATACGCAGTATTTT. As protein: CSVRPGSGTDTQYF.

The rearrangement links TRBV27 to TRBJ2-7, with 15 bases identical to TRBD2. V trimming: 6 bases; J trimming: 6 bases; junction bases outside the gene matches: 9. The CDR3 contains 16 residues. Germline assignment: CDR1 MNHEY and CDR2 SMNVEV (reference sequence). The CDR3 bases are TGTGCCAGCAGAGCGGGACTAGCGGGAGGTTGGTCCGAGCAGTACTTC. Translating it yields CASRAGLAGGWSEQYF.

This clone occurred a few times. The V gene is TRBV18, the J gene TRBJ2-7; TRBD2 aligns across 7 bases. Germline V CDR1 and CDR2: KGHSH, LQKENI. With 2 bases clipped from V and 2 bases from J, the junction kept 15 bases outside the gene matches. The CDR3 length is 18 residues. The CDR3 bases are TGTGCCAGCTCACCATGGGGAGTAGCGGGCCCCAGGACCTACGAGCAGTACTTC. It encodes CASSPWGVAGPRTYEQYF.

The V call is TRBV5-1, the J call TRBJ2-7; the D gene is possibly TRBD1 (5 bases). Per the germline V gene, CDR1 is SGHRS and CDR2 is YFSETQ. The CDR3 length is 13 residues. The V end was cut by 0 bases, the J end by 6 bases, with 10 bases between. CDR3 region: CASSLAQGGEQYF. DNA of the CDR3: TGCGCCAGCAGCTTGGCGCAGGGTGGCGAGCAGTACTTC.

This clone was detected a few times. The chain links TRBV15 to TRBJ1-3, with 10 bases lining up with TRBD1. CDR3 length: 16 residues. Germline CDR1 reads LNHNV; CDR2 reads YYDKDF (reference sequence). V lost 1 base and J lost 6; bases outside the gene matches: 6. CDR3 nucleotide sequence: TGTGCCACCAGCAGAGGGGGGACAGGGGCCGAAAACACCATATATTTT. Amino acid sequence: CATSRGGTGAENTIYF. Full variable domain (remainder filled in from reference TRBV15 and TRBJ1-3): DAMVIQNPRYQVTQFGKPVTLSCSQTLNHNVMYWYQQKSSQAPKLLFHYYDKDFNNEADTPDNFQSRRPNTSFCFLDIRSPGLGDTAMYLCATSRGGTGAENTIYFGEGSWLTVV.

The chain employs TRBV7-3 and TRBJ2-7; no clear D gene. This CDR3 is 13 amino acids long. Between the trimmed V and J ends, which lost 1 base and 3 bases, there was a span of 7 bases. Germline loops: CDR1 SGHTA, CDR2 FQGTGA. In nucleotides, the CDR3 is TGTGCCAGCAGCTTAAGGCCGGGCTACGAGCAGTACTTC. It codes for CASSLRPGYEQYF.

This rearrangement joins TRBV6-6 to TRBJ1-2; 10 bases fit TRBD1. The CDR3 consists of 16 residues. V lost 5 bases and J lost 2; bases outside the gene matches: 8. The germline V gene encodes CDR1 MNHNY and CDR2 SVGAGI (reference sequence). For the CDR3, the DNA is TGTGCCAGCAGTCGCAACTCGGGACAGGGGAACTATGGCTACACCTTC. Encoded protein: CASSRNSGQGNYGYTF.

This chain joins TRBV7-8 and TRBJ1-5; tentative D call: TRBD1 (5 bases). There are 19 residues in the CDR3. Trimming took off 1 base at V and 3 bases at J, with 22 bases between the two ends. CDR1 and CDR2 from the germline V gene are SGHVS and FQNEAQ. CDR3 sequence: CASSLGLISGVVINQPQHF. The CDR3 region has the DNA TGTGCCAGCAGCTTAGGTCTCATTTCGGGGGTTGTGATCAATCAGCCCCAGCATTTT.

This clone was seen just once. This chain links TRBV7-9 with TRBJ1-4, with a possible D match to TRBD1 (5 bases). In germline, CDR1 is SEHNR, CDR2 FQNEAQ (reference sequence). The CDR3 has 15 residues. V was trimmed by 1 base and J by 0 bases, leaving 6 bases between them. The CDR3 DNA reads TGTGCCAGCAGCTTAGGGGGGACAACTAATGAAAAACTGTTTTTT. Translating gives CASSLGGTTNEKLFF.